The clone carrying this T cell receptor beta chain was observed a single time. The data derive from a study of blood T cell repertoires in COVID-19. Study summary: Specimens from acute and convalescent COVID-19 originated in the United States, Italy and Spain.

Per the study methods: Scientists estimated how many nucleated cells there were by amplifying reference gene primers. Some clones are missing from TCRdb's copy, which holds only in-frame ones; the method was immunoSEQ multiplex PCR. V and J calls and clone size are as listed in that table; D and trimming were resolved from the DNA. In the table there are 300,000 or so clones, about 82% of which are singletons. Germline V gives CDR1 LNHDA, CDR2 SQIVND (reference sequence). The junction had 11 bases not matched to a gene; V was cut back by 8 bases and J by 5 bases. The CDR3 has 15 amino acids. V gene TRBV19 combines with J gene TRBJ1-3; 8 bases map to TRBD1. The sequence came from a woman in her forties or fifties with active or convalescent COVID-19. The sample comprised peripheral blood. The CDR3 reads CASRTTTGVRNTIYF. The CDR3 coding sequence is TGTGCCAGTCGGACAACGACAGGGGTCAGAAACACCATATATTTT.